This T cell receptor (beta chain) stems from a study of type 1 regulatory T cells. About the study: This in vitro CD4 product, T-allo10, is enriched for Tr1 cells and alloantigen-specific. Overall study findings and caveats: Type 1 regulatory T cells had a more restricted TCR repertoire than non-type 1 regulatory T cells.

TCRdb independently ran MiXCR on the reads; one entry per CDR3 protein. The sample records tens of thousands of distinct CDR3 sequences, 10% to 15% being singletons. This clonotype has ten or more counts. What it recognizes is unknown. Mismatch with germline at one junction end may stem from a read error. Sequencing was performed on cultured non-Tr1 T cells, either the whole culture or a sorted T cell fraction (not recorded which). The source of this sequence is a human donor in good health.

This CDR3 reads CASSAGDTYTGELFF. The CDR3 bases are TGTGCTAGCAGCGCGGGGGACACATACACCGGGGAGCTGTTTTTT. The chain couples TRBV7-7 to TRBJ2-2, with D possibly matching TRBD2 (7 bases). From germline, CDR1 is SSHAT and CDR2 FNYEAQ (reference sequence). The CDR3 sequence is 15 residues long.